The 9 T cell receptor beta chains below were found in one sample sequenced in a study of T cells in Graves' hyperthyroidism and ophthalmopathy. Amplified regions were TCR beta CDR3 sequences from RNA transcripts. A first-round RT-PCR of the TCR CDR3 used the HTBI primer set. From the multiplex PCR reads, TCRdb called clonotypes with MiXCR, one entry per CDR3 protein. The table shows roughly 500,000 distinct CDR3 sequences, with less than 25% occurring only once. Sequencing was done on a sample of blood. The receptors stem from a woman in her 30s with Graves' ophthalmopathy.

This chain links TRBV2 with TRBJ2-7, with 8 bases identical to TRBD1. Germline loops: CDR1 SNHLY, CDR2 FYNNEI. The CDR3 is 14 residues long. J lost 4 bases, V lost 5 bases, and 7 bases had no gene match. CDR3 bases: TGTGCCAGCAGTCCGGACAGGGCGGGATACGAGCAGTACTTC. Translated, it gives CASSPDRAGYEQYF.

V is TRBV9 and J is TRBJ1-1; perhaps TRBD1 as D (6 bases). CDR3 length: 16 residues. Germline V gene data show CDR1 as SGDLS and CDR2 as YYNGEE. V shed 0 bases and J shed 6 bases, with 18 bases lying between them. The CDR3 loop reads CASSVGLGGRISEAFF. In nucleotides, the CDR3 is TGTGCCAGCAGCGTAGGATTGGGGGGGCGCATATCTGAAGCTTTCTTT.

The chain employs TRBV2 and TRBJ1-1, with D unresolved. The V gene's germline CDR1 is SNHLY and CDR2 FYNNEI. The CDR3 is made up of 14 amino acids. The V end lost 2 bases, the J end lost 7 bases, and 14 bases lay between the germline ends. In nucleotides, the CDR3 is TGTGCCAGCAGTGAAACACAGAACAGTGTTGAAGCTTTCTTT. Protein sequence: CASSETQNSVEAFF.

This clonotype was seen ten or more times. The genes are TRBV2 and TRBJ1-1; D unresolved. Trimming left V 8 bases short and J 4 bases short, with 14 bases between. Germline assignment: CDR1 SNHLY and CDR2 FYNNEI. The CDR3 has 13 residues. Here the CDR3 reads CASLDDGSTEAFF. Written as DNA, the CDR3 is TGTGCCAGCCTGGATGACGGTAGCACTGAAGCTTTCTTT.

Many counts were recorded for this clonotype. J is TRBJ2-7 and V is TRBV28, with D perhaps matching TRBD2 (5 bases). V shed 7 bases and J shed 2 bases, with 15 bases lying between them. Looked up from germline, CDR1 is MDHEN and CDR2 is SYDVKM. This CDR3 comprises 14 residues. The CDR3 sequence: CASTRGLGPYEQYF. DNA of the CDR3: TGTGCCAGCACCAGAGGGTTGGGCCCCTACGAGCAGTACTTC.

The chain carries TRBV28 and TRBJ1-2; D remains unclear. Germline V lookup: CDR1 MDHEN, CDR2 SYDVKM. This CDR3 comprises 12 residues. The germline V and J ends were trimmed by 6 bases and 3 bases, with 8 bases remaining between them. The CDR3 loop is CASSTSYYGYTF. The CDR3 DNA is TGTGCCAGCAGCACCTCTTACTATGGCTACACCTTC.

In its sample, this clonotype was seen a few times. The chain has TRBV15 and TRBJ1-2, with 7 bases identical to TRBD1. CDR3 size: 17 residues. With V trimmed by 3 bases and J by 2 bases, 12 bases remained unmatched. Germline assignment: CDR1 LNHNV and CDR2 YYDKDF (reference sequence). The CDR3 sequence: CATSRDSFLQGNYGYTF. DNA for the CDR3: TGTGCCACCAGCAGGGATTCTTTCCTACAGGGGAACTATGGCTACACCTTC. The full variable domain, completed using reference TRBV15 and TRBJ1-2, is DAMVIQNPRYQVTQFGKPVTLSCSQTLNHNVMYWYQQKSSQAPKLLFHYYDKDFNNEADTPDNFQSRRPNTSFCFLDIRSPGLGDTAMYLCATSRDSFLQGNYGYTFGSGTRLTVV.

This clonotype was detected many times. V gene TRBV12-5 combines with J gene TRBJ1-1, with 8 bases that match TRBD1. The V gene's germline CDR1 is LGHNT and CDR2 FRNRAP. Unmatched junction bases numbered 2, after V lost 1 base and J lost 1 base. The CDR3 spans 15 residues. CDR3 sequence: CASGLGDRGNTEAFF. The CDR3 DNA is TGTGCTAGTGGTTTGGGCGACAGGGGGAACACTGAAGCTTTCTTT. Combining the CDR3 with reference TRBV12-5 and TRBJ1-1 gives the whole variable domain DARVTQTPRHKVTEMGQEVTMRCQPILGHNTVFWYRQTMMQGLELLAYFRNRAPLDDSGMPKDRFSAEMPDATLATLKIQPSEPRDSAVYFCASGLGDRGNTEAFFGQGTRLTVV.

This clonotype occurred many times. The chain carries TRBV5-4 and TRBJ2-7; 8 bases line up with TRBD2. The CDR3 has 14 residues. Trimming removed 0 bases from V and 3 bases from J; junction bases left unmatched: 2. From germline, CDR1 is SGHNT and CDR2 YYREEE (reference sequence). This CDR3 is CASSLGGGIYEQYF. The CDR3 DNA sequence: TGTGCCAGCAGCTTGGGCGGGGGGATCTACGAGCAGTACTTC.